The T cell receptor (beta chain) under discussion was sequenced for a study of T cells in narcolepsy. Whole-study context: Patients with NT1 or NT2 and healthy control donors were enrolled. Study observations and caveats: Autoreactive clone sequences were missing from some blood memory CD4+ repertoires. Same-patient CSF and blood CD4+ T cell clonotypes included HCRT-specific and TRIB2-specific autoreactive ones. Healthy controls reportedly lacked the autoreactive clonotypes serially found in patients' blood.

Trimming took off 4 bases at V and 4 bases at J, with 22 bases between the two ends. The CDR3 contains 16 residues. Germline V CDR1 and CDR2: GTSNPN, SVGIG (reference sequence). Profiled with immunoSEQ multiplex PCR; TCRdb holds only in-frame clones, not every one. The sample records around 13,000 clones, about 88% being singletons. As regards this clone: Antigen specificity is unknown.

The sequenced sample consisted of CD45RA- memory CD4+ T cells from PBMCs. The chain is built from TRBV30 and TRBJ2-5; D unresolved. This clonotype was sampled from a human donor with narcolepsy. The CDR3 loop reads CAWTLPLRLMGETQYF. The CDR3 DNA reads as TGTGCCTGGACCTTGCCACTACGCCTTATGGGAGAGACCCAGTACTTC.